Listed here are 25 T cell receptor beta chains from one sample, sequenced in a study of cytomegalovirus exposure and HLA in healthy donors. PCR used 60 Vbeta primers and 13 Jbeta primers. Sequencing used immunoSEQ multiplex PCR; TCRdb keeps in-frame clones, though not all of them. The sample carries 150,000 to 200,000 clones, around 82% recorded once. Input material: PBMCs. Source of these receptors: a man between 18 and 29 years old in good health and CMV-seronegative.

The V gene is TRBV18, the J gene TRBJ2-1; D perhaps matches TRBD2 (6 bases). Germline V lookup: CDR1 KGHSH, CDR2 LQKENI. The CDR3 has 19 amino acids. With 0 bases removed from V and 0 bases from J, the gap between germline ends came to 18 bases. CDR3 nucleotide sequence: TGTGCCAGCTCACCACCTTACGGGGGACCCTCGAGCTCCTACAATGAGCAGTTCTTC. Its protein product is CASSPPYGGPSSSYNEQFF.

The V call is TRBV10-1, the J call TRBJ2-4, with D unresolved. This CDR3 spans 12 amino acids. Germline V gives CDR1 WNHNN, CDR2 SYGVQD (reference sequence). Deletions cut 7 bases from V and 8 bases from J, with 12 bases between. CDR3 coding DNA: TGCGCCAGCAAGCCTGAGTTGGACATTCAGTACTTC. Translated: CASKPELDIQYF.

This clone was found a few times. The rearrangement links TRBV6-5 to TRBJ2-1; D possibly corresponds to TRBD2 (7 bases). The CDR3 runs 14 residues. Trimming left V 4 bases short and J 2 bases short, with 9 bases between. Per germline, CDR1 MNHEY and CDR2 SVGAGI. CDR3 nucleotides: TGTGCCAGCAGTTGGGGGGGGCCCTACAATGAGCAGTTCTTC. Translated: CASSWGGPYNEQFF.

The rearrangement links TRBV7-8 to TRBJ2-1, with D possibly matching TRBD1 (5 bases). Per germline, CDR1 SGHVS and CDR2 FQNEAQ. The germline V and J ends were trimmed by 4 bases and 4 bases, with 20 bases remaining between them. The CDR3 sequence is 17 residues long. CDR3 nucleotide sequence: TGTGCCAGCAGCTCTCTAGGGGATGGTAACGTTTACAATGAGCAGTTCTTC. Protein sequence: CASSSLGDGNVYNEQFF.

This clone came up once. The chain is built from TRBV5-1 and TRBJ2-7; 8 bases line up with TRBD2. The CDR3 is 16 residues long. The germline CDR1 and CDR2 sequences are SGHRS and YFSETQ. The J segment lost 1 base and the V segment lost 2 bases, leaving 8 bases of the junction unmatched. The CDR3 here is CASSFTSGLSSYEQYF. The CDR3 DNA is TGCGCCAGCAGCTTTACTAGCGGATTGTCATCCTACGAGCAGTACTTC.

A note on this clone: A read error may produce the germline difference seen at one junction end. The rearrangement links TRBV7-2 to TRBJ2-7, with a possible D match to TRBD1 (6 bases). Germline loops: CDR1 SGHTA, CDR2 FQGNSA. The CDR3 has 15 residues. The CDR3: CAGSIGQTSSYEQYF. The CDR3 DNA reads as TGTGCCGGCAGCATCGGACAGACAAGCTCCTACGAGCAGTACTTC.

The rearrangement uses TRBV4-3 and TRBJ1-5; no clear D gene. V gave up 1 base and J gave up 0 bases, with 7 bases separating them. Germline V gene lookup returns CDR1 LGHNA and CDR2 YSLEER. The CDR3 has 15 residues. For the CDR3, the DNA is TGCGCCAGCAGCCAAGGGACTAATAGCAATCAGCCCCAGCATTTT. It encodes CASSQGTNSNQPQHF.

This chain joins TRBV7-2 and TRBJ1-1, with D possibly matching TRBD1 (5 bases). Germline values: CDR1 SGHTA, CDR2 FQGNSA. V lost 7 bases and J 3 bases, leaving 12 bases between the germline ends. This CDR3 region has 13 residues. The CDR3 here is CASITDNYTEAFF. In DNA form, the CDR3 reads TGTGCCAGCATCACGGACAATTACACTGAAGCTTTCTTT.

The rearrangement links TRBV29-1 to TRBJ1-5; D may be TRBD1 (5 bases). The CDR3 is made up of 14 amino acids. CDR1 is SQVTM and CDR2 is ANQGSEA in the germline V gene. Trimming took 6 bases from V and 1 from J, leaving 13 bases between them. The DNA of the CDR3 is TGCAGCGTCCTCGCCGGGGGAAGCAATCAGCCCCAGCATTTT. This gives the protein CSVLAGGSNQPQHF.

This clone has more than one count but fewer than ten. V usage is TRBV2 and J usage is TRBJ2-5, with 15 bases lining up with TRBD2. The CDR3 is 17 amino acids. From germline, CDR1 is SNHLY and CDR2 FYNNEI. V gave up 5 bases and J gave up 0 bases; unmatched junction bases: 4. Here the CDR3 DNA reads TGTGCCAGCAGTCCCGGGACTAGCGGGAGGAACCAAGAGACCCAGTACTTC. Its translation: CASSPGTSGRNQETQYF.

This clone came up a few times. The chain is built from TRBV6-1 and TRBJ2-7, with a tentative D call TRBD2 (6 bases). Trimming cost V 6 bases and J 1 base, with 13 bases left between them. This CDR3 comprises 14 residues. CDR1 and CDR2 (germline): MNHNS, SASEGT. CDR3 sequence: CASREGLRSYEQYF. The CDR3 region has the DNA TGTGCCAGCAGGGAGGGACTGCGATCCTACGAGCAGTACTTC.

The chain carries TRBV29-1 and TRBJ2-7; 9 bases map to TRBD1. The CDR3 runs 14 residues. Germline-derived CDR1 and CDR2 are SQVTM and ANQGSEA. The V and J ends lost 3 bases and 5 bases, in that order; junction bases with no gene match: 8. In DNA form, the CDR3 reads TGCAGCGTTGATTCGGGGACAGGGCCCCACGAGCAGTACTTC. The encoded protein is CSVDSGTGPHEQYF.

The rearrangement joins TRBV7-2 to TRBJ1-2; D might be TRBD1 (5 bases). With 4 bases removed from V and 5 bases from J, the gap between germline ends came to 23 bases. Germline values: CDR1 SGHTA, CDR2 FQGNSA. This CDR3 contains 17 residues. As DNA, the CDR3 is TGTGCCAGCAGCTCGGGAGTGAGGGGACGGGTTGGGTATGGCTACACCTTC. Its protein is CASSSGVRGRVGYGYTF.

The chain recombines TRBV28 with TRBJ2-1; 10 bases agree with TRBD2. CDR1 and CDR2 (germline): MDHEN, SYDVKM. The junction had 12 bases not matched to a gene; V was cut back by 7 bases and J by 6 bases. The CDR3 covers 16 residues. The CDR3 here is CASNYMASGSSNEQFF. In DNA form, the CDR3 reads TGTGCCAGCAACTATATGGCTAGCGGGAGTTCCAATGAGCAGTTCTTC.

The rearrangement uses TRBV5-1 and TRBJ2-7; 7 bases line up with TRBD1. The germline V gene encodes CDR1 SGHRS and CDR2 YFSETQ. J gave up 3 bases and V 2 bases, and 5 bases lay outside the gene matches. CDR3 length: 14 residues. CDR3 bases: TGCGCCAGCAGCTTACAGGGGTTGGGCTACGAGCAGTACTTC. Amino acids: CASSLQGLGYEQYF.

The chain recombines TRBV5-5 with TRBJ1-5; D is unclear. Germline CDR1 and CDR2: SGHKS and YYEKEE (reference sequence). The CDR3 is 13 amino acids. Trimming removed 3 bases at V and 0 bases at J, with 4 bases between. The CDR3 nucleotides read TGTGCCAGCAGCTATAATAGCAATCAGCCCCAGCATTTT. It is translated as CASSYNSNQPQHF.

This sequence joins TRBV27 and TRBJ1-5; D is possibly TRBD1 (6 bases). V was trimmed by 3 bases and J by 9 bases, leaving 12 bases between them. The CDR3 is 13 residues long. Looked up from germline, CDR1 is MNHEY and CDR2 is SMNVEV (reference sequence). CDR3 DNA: TGTGCCAGCAGTTTTGTGGACAGCGGGCCCCAGCATTTT. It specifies CASSFVDSGPQHF.

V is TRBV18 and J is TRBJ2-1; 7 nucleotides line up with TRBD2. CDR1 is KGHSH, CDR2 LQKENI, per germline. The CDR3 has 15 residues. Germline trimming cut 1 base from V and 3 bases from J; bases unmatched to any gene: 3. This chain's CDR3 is CASSPLSSGYNEQFF. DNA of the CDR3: TGTGCCAGCTCACCACTGTCTAGCGGCTACAATGAGCAGTTCTTC.

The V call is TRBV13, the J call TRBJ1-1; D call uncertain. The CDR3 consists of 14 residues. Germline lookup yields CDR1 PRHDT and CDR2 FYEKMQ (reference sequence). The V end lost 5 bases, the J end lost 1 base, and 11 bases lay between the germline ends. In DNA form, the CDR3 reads TGTGCCAGCAGCCTATGGAGCTCGAACACTGAAGCTTTCTTT. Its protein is CASSLWSSNTEAFF.

CDR3 sequence (DNA): TGCAGCGTGACTAGCGGGAAAGACGACATTCAGTACTTC. This encodes CSVTSGKDDIQYF. The V call is TRBV29-1, the J call TRBJ2-4; 11 bases are shared with TRBD2. CDR3 length equals 13 residues. CDR1 and CDR2 (germline): SQVTM, ANQGSEA. After removal of 6 bases from V and 8 bases from J, the junction contained 6 bases not matched to a gene.

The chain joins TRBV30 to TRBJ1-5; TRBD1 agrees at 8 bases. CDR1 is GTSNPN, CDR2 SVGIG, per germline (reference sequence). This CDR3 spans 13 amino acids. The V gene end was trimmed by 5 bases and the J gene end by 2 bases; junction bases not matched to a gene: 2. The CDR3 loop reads CAWDRGGNQPQHF. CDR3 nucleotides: TGTGCCTGGGACAGGGGCGGCAATCAGCCCCAGCATTTT.

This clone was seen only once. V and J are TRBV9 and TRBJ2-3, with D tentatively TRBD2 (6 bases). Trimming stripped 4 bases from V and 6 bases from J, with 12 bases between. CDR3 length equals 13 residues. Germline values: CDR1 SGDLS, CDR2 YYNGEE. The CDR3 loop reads CASSTGLIDTQYF. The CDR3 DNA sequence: TGTGCCAGCAGCACCGGACTAATTGATACGCAGTATTTT.

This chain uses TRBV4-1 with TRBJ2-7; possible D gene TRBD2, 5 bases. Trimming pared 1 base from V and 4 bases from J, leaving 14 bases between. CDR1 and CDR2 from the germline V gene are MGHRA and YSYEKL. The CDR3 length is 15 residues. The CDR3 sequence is CASSQVWRTPYEQYF. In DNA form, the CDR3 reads TGCGCCAGCAGCCAAGTGTGGAGGACTCCGTACGAGCAGTACTTC.

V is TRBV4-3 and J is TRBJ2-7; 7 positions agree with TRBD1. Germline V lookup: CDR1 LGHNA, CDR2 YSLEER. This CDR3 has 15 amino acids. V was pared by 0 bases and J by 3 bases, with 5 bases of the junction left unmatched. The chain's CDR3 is CASSQDPGQHYEQYF. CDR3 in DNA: TGCGCCAGCAGCCAAGACCCGGGACAGCACTACGAGCAGTACTTC.

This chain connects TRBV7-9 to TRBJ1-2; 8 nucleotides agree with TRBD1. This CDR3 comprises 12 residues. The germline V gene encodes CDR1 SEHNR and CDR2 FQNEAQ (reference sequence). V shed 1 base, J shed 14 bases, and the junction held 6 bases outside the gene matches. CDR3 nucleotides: TGTGCCAGCAGCTTAGACACAGACAGGGGAACCTTC. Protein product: CASSLDTDRGTF. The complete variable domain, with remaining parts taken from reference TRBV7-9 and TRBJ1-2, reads DTGVSQNPRHKITKRGQNVTFRCDPISEHNRLYWYRQTLGQGPEFLTYFQNEAQLEKSRLLSDRFSAERPKGSFSTLEIQRTEQGDSAMYLCASSLDTDRGTFGSGTRLTVV.